The 3 T cell receptor beta chains listed next were all sequenced from one sample in a study of T cell repertoires in cytomegalovirus infection. Using its own MiXCR run on the reads, TCRdb lists one record per CDR3 protein. Found here are a few hundred thousand distinct CDR3 sequences, 20% to 25% of them singletons; the top ten hold roughly 19%. Antigens for these TCRs are unknown. Sample: cultured PBMCs, taken from culture after CMV antigen stimulation. Receptors originate from a human donor in good health (CMV status not recorded). Some clones in this sample may be carry-over from other donors' samples.

There are a few counts of this clonotype. The J gene is TRBJ1-2, the V gene TRBV6-5; no clear D. The CDR3 is 14 residues long. Between the trimmed V and J ends, which lost 0 bases and 8 bases, there was a span of 13 bases. Germline V CDR1 and CDR2: MNHEY, SVGAGI. CDR3 sequence (DNA): TGTGCCAGCAGTTACTCGACCGGTACGGGAGGCTACACCTTC. Protein: CASSYSTGTGGYTF.

This clonotype was seen at least ten times. V is TRBV7-2 and J is TRBJ1-2; no firm D call. Trimming took 0 bases from V and 2 from J, leaving 4 bases between them. The CDR3 contains 13 residues. Germline CDR1 and CDR2: SGHTA and FQGNSA. CDR3 nucleotide sequence: TGTGCCAGCAGCTTAGCAGGGAACTATGGCTACACCTTC. Its protein is CASSLAGNYGYTF.

In its sample, this clonotype was seen many times. The V gene is TRBV5-6, the J gene TRBJ2-1; 14 nucleotides line up with TRBD2. This CDR3 is 19 amino acids long. Trimming cost V 1 base and J 3 bases; bases outside gene matches: 9. CDR1 and CDR2 (germline): SGHDT, YYEEEE. CDR3 DNA: TGTGCCAGCAGCTTGCCTGCCAGACTAGCGGGAGGGTACTACAATGAGCAGTTCTTC. Encoded protein: CASSLPARLAGGYYNEQFF.